This T cell receptor beta chain originates from a study of beta chain features in type 1 diabetes. General observations from the study: In every one of the four CD4+ subsets, TCRB CDR3s were moderately but significantly shorter in Type 1 diabetes patients.

J lost 9 bases, V lost 6 bases, and 6 bases had no gene match. Germline CDR1 and CDR2: LNHDA and SQIVND (reference sequence). The CDR3 length is 14 residues. TCRB transcripts that were expressed got sequenced, as all of the isolated RNA had been reverse transcribed. Libraries were prepared by immunoSEQ multiplex PCR; TCRdb keeps only in-frame clonotypes and omits some of them. The table includes over 300,000 clones, roughly a tenth detected once. CD45RO/CCR7/CD25/CD127/CD95/CD27 sorting isolated CD4+ naive, central memory, regulatory and stem cell-like memory cells. This clone has just a few counts. Its antigen is as yet unknown.

The chain combines TRBV19 with TRBJ1-6; 9 nucleotides align to TRBD1. The clonotype originates from a man aged 30 to 45 with type 1 diabetes. Sequencing was performed on central memory CD4+ T cells from blood. CDR3 region: CASRLQGAASPLHF. CDR3 coding DNA: TGTGCCAGTAGGTTACAGGGGGCAGCTTCACCCCTCCACTTT.